This TCR beta chain was recorded in a study of blood T cell dynamics during melanoma immunotherapy. Study background: Standard first-line treatment here was pembrolizumab or nivolumab plus ipilimumab in metastatic melanoma.

As for time point: pre-treatment baseline. Apart from a couple of fast progressors, RECIST 1.1 response was judged 12 weeks post-infusion. A fixed DNA input of around 0.35 ug was used per bulk PBMC sample. TCRdb's table, derived via immunoSEQ multiplex PCR, lists solely in-frame clones and lacks some. Seen here are 9,100 or so clones, around 86% observed once, and the top ten hold about 10%. The CDR3 covers 14 residues. V lost 0 bases to trimming and J lost 6 bases, with 11 bases between them. Germline V gene sequence: CDR1 GTSNPN, CDR2 SVGIG (reference sequence). The source material was blood, sampled from a patient treated with checkpoint blockade. V and J are TRBV30 and TRBJ1-4, with D perhaps matching TRBD1 (5 bases). The sequence came from a human donor with melanoma. CDR3 residues: CAWSVKRGYEKLFF. The CDR3 nucleotides are TGTGCCTGGAGTGTGAAGAGGGGTTATGAAAAACTGTTTTTT.